The 19 T cell receptor beta chains below come from one sample, sequenced in a study of OX40 agonist ivuxolimab in advanced cancers. TCRdb's copy holds only in-frame clones and misses some; the assay was immunoSEQ multiplex PCR. The sample consists of about 70,000 clones, about nine tenths of them appearing once. Sequences were derived from CD4+ or CD8+ T cells sorted from blood, sampled in a trial of the OX40 agonist ivuxolimab. The receptors stem from an adult with an advanced solid tumor such as melanoma, head and neck, liver or kidney cancer.

The genes are TRBV5-5 and TRBJ1-6; D not resolved. The CDR3 is 16 amino acids. V was shortened by 3 bases and J by 0 bases, with 10 bases between the two germline ends. The germline gives CDR1 SGHKS, CDR2 YYEKEE (reference sequence). The CDR3 region is CASSSQPSSYNSPLHF. The CDR3 DNA reads TGTGCCAGCAGCTCCCAGCCGAGCTCCTATAATTCACCCCTCCACTTT. Variable domain in full (rest from reference TRBV5-5 and TRBJ1-6): DAGVTQSPTHLIKTRGQQVTLRCSPISGHKSVSWYQQVLGQGPQFIFQYYEKEERGRGNFPDRFSARQFPNYSSELNVNALLLGDSALYLCASSSQPSSYNSPLHFGNGTRLTVT.

This chain uses TRBV5-4 with TRBJ1-6; perhaps TRBD1 as D (5 bases). V shed 4 bases and J shed 7 bases, with 12 bases lying between them. The CDR3 runs to 14 residues. Per germline, CDR1 SGHNT and CDR2 YYREEE (reference sequence). CDR3 bases: TGTGCCAGCAGCCCCGGGACTCCCAATTCACCCCTCCACTTT. Translation gives CASSPGTPNSPLHF.

By share, this clone ranks as medium-sized. The J gene is TRBJ1-2, the V gene TRBV28, with a weak D call TRBD1 (5 bases). The CDR3 totals 14 residues. The germline CDR1 and CDR2 sequences are MDHEN and SYDVKM. Trimming left V 5 bases short and J 7 bases short, with 17 bases between. CDR3 coding DNA: TGTGCCAGCAGTCCAAACTCAGGGAGGGGTGGCTACACCTTC. It translates to CASSPNSGRGGYTF.

The chain is built from TRBV19 and TRBJ1-2; 8 nucleotides agree with TRBD1. V gave up 5 bases and J gave up 4 bases; unmatched junction bases: 6. The CDR3 consists of 14 residues. CDR1 is LNHDA, CDR2 SQIVND, per germline (reference sequence). The CDR3 reads CASSVQGDGYGYTF. As DNA, the CDR3 is TGTGCCAGTAGTGTACAGGGGGATGGCTATGGCTACACCTTC.

The chain carries TRBV28 and TRBJ1-1; 7 bases map to TRBD1. Germline values: CDR1 MDHEN, CDR2 SYDVKM. The CDR3 length is 15 residues. J was trimmed by 6 bases and V by 5 bases; bases with no gene match: 12. This chain's CDR3 is CASSPTPGQSAEAFF. DNA of the CDR3: TGTGCCAGCAGTCCAACCCCGGGACAGTCGGCTGAAGCTTTCTTT.

This clone has only one observation. V usage is TRBV6-1 and J usage is TRBJ1-6; tentative D call: TRBD1 (5 bases). CDR3 length: 12 residues. V was clipped by 10 bases and J by 6 bases, with 10 bases between them. Germline loops: CDR1 MNHNS, CDR2 SASEGT. The CDR3 here is CAIDSINSPLHF. The CDR3 nucleotides read TGTGCCATCGACAGCATTAATTCACCCCTCCACTTT.

V and J are TRBV4-3 and TRBJ2-7; tentatively, D is TRBD1 (5 bases). CDR1 LGHNA and CDR2 YSLEER come from the germline V gene. This CDR3 is built from 13 residues. V was shortened by 2 bases and J by 3 bases, with 8 bases between the two germline ends. CDR3 residues: CASSQRQGYEQYF. CDR3 nucleotides: TGCGCCAGCAGCCAACGCCAGGGCTACGAGCAGTACTTC.

The rearrangement uses TRBV11-3 and TRBJ2-7, with 9 bases aligning to TRBD1. The J segment lost 7 bases and the V segment lost 2 bases, leaving 6 bases of the junction unmatched. The CDR3 runs to 14 residues. Germline V lookup: CDR1 SGHNT, CDR2 YENEEA. The CDR3 region has the DNA TGTGCCAGCAGCTTACCGGGACAGGGTAGAGAGCAGTACTTC. Amino acids: CASSLPGQGREQYF.

The rearrangement links TRBV28 to TRBJ1-1; perhaps TRBD1 as D (6 bases). Trimming left V 8 bases short and J 0 bases short, with 16 bases between. The CDR3 extends over 15 amino acids. Germline values: CDR1 MDHEN, CDR2 SYDVKM. The CDR3, as DNA: TGTGCCAGCTGGCCGGACAGTATCATGAACACTGAAGCTTTCTTT. This gives the protein CASWPDSIMNTEAFF.

The V gene is TRBV27, the J gene TRBJ2-7; D is tentatively TRBD1 or TRBD2 (5 bases each). The V end lost 2 bases, the J end lost 0 bases, and 14 bases lay between the germline ends. Germline loops: CDR1 MNHEY, CDR2 SMNVEV (reference sequence). The CDR3 contains 16 residues. For the CDR3, the DNA is TGTGCCAGCAGTTTAAATGGGGGAATCGTCTCCTACGAGCAGTACTTC. As protein: CASSLNGGIVSYEQYF.

The rearrangement uses TRBV11-2 and TRBJ2-7, with D perhaps TRBD2 (6 bases). CDR3 length: 13 amino acids. CDR1 is SGHAT, CDR2 FQNNGV, per germline. The V and J ends lost 5 bases and 0 bases respectively, with 8 bases between them. The CDR3 DNA reads TGTGCCAGCAGCGCCGGGGGCTCCTACGAGCAGTACTTC. This translates into CASSAGGSYEQYF. The full variable domain, its missing parts supplied by reference TRBV11-2 and TRBJ2-7, is EAGVAQSPRYKIIEKRQSVAFWCNPISGHATLYWYQQILGQGPKLLIQFQNNGVVDDSQLPKDRFSAERLKGVDSTLKIQPAKLEDSAVYLCASSAGGSYEQYFGPGTRLTVT.

As regards this clone: One end of the junction varies from germline; a read error may be responsible. The chain has TRBV7-2 and TRBJ2-7, with D perhaps matching TRBD2 (6 bases). Germline V gene sequence: CDR1 SGHTA, CDR2 FQGNSA. The CDR3 spans 13 residues. CDR3 sequence (DNA): TGTGCCAGCAGCTTAGGGGAGGCTGCTCACCTCTTCTTC. Protein product: CASSLGEAAHLFF.

The chain carries TRBV7-2 and TRBJ2-3; maybe TRBD2 (6 bases). V was pared by 2 bases and J by 0 bases, with 12 bases between. Looked up from germline, CDR1 is SGHTA and CDR2 is FQGNSA. CDR3 length: 16 amino acids. The CDR3 here is CASSLIGGTSTDTQYF. The CDR3, as DNA: TGTGCCAGCAGCTTAATCGGGGGTACTAGCACAGATACGCAGTATTTT.

The chain employs TRBV5-5 and TRBJ2-7, with 8 bases matching TRBD2. The V and J ends lost 3 bases and 4 bases, in that order; junction bases with no gene match: 9. Looked up from germline, CDR1 is SGHKS and CDR2 is YYEKEE (reference sequence). The CDR3 has 15 residues. The CDR3 is CASSSGLVLRYEQYF. The CDR3 nucleotides read TGTGCCAGCAGCTCGGGACTAGTCTTAAGATACGAGCAGTACTTC.

The rearrangement links TRBV6-6 to TRBJ1-5, with 7 bases matching TRBD1. The junction had 5 bases not matched to a gene; V was cut back by 5 bases and J by 7 bases. The CDR3 length is 13 residues. The germline gives CDR1 MNHNY, CDR2 SVGAGI (reference sequence). The chain's CDR3 is CASSQGQAQPQHF. In DNA form, the CDR3 reads TGTGCCAGCAGTCAAGGACAGGCCCAGCCCCAGCATTTT.

DNA of the CDR3: TGTGCCAGCAGTAAAGCGGGAGGTGCCTACGAGCAGTACTTC. Its translation is CASSKAGGAYEQYF. The J gene is TRBJ2-7, the V gene TRBV7-8; 9 bases fit TRBD2. Looked up from germline, CDR1 is SGHVS and CDR2 is FQNEAQ. This CDR3 is built from 14 residues. After removal of 6 bases from V and 2 bases from J, the junction contained 5 bases not matched to a gene.

V gene TRBV19 combines with J gene TRBJ2-3, with D possibly TRBD1 on 6 matching bases. The V end was cut by 4 bases, the J end by 0 bases, with 8 bases between. Germline lookup yields CDR1 LNHDA and CDR2 SQIVND (reference sequence). The CDR3 runs to 14 residues. The CDR3 is CASSSQGSTDTQYF. DNA of the CDR3: TGTGCCAGTAGTAGTCAGGGGAGCACAGATACGCAGTATTTT.

The chain combines TRBV28 with TRBJ2-1; 12 bases are a match to TRBD2. This CDR3 region has 18 residues. Germline V gives CDR1 MDHEN, CDR2 SYDVKM. The junction had 10 bases not matched to a gene; V was cut back by 7 bases and J by 0 bases. This CDR3 is CASNGLAGGLSSYNEQFF. The CDR3, as DNA: TGTGCCAGCAACGGCCTAGCGGGAGGGTTGAGCTCCTACAATGAGCAGTTCTTC.

This chain joins TRBV7-9 and TRBJ2-5, with D perhaps being TRBD1 or TRBD2 (5 bases each). Per germline, CDR1 SEHNR and CDR2 FQNEAQ (reference sequence). The length of the CDR3 is 15 residues. The V gene lost 5 bases and the J gene lost 6 bases, with 19 bases spanning the gap. This chain's CDR3 is CASSPTLEGFKTQYF. Here the CDR3 DNA reads TGTGCCAGCAGCCCCACCCTTGAGGGGTTTAAGACCCAGTACTTC.